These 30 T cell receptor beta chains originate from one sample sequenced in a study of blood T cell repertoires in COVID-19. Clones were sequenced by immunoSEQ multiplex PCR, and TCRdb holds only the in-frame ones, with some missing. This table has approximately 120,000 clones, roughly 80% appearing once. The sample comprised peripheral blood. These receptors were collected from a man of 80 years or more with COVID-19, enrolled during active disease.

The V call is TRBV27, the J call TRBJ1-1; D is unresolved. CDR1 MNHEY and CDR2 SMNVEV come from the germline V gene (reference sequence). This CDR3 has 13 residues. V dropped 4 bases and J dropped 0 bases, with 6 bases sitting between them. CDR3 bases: TGTGCCAGCAGTTACTTCGTGAACACTGAAGCTTTCTTT. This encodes CASSYFVNTEAFF.

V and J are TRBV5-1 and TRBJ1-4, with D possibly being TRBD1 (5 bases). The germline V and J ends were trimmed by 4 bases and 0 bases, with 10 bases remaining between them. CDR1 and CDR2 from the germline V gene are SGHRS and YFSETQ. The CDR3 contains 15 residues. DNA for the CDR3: TGCGCCAGCAGCCGGGGGAGTGCAACTAATGAAAAACTGTTTTTT. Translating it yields CASSRGSATNEKLFF. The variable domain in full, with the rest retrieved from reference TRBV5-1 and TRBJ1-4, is KAGVTQTPRYLIKTRGQQVTLSCSPISGHRSVSWYQQTPGQGLQFLFEYFSETQRNKGNFPGRFSGRQFSNSRSEMNVSTLELGDSALYLCASSRGSATNEKLFFGSGTQLSVL.

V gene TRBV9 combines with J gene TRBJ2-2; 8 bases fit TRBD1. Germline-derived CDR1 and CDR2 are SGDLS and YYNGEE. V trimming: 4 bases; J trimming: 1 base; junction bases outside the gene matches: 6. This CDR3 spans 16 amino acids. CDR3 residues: CASSPRTGRNTGELFF. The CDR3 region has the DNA TGTGCCAGCAGCCCCCGGACAGGGAGGAACACCGGGGAGCTGTTTTTT.

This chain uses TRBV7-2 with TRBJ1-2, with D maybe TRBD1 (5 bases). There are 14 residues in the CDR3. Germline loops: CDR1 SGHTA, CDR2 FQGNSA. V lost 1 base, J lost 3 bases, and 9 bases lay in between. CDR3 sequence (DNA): TGTGCCAGCAGCTTAGAGTGGGGCGACTATGGCTACACCTTC. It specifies CASSLEWGDYGYTF.

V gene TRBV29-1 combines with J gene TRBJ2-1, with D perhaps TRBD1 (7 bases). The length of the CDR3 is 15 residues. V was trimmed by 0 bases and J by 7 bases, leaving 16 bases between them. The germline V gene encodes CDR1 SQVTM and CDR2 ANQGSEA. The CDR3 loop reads CSVEDRIQGRNEQFF. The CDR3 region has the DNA TGCAGCGTTGAAGACAGAATACAGGGGAGGAATGAGCAGTTCTTC.

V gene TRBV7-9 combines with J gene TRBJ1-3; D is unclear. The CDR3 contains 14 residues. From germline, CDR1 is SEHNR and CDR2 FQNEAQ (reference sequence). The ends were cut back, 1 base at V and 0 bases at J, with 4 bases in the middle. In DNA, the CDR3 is TGTGCCAGCAGCTTAGGCAGCTCTGGAAACACCATATATTTT. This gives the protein CASSLGSSGNTIYF.

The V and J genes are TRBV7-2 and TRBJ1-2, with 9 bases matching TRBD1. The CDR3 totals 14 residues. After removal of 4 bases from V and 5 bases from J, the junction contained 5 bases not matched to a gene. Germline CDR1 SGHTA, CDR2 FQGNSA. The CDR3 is CASSSRGQGYGYTF. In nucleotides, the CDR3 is TGTGCCAGCAGCTCGAGAGGACAGGGGTATGGCTACACCTTC.

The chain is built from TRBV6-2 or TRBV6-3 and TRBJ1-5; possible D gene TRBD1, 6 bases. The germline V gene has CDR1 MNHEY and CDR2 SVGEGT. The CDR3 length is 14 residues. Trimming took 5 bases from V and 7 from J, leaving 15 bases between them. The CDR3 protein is CASSPDRLRQPQHF. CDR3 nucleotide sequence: TGTGCCAGCAGTCCCGACAGGCTCAGACAGCCCCAGCATTTT.

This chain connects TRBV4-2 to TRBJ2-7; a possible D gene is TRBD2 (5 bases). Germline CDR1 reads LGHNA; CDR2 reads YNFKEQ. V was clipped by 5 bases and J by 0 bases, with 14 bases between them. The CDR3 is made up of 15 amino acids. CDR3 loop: CASSTWTHLSYEQYF. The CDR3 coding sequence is TGTGCCAGCAGCACTTGGACTCATCTCTCCTACGAGCAGTACTTC.

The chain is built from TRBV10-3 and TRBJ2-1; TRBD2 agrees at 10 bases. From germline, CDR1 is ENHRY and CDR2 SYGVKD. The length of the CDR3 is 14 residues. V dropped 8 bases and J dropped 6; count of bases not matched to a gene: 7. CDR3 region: CAISKREGSNEQFF. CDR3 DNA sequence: TGTGCCATCTCTAAGCGGGAGGGGTCCAATGAGCAGTTCTTC.

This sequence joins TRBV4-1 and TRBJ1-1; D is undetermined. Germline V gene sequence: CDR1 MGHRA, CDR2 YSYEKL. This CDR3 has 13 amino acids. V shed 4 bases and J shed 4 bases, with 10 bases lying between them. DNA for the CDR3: TGCGCCAGCAGCCTTGGGTGGGCCACTGAAGCTTTCTTT. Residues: CASSLGWATEAFF.

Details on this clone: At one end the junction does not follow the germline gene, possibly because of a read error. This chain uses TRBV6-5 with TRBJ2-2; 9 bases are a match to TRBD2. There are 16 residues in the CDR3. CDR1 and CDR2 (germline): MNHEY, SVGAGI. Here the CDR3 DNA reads TGTGCCAGCAGTTACTCGGCGGGAGGGAACCCCGGGGAGCTGTTTTTT. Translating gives CASSYSAGGNPGELFF.

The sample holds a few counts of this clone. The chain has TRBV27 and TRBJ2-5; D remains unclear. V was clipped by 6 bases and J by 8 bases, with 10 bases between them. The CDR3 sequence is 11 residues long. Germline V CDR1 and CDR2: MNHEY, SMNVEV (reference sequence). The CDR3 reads CASRASYTQYF. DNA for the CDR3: TGTGCCAGCAGGGCATCGTATACCCAGTACTTC.

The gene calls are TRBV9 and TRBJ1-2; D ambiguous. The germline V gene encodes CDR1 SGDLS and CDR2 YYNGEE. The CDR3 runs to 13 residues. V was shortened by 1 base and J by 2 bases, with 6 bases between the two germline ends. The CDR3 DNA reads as TGTGCCAGCAGCGTAACCAGGAACTATGGCTACACCTTC. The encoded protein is CASSVTRNYGYTF.

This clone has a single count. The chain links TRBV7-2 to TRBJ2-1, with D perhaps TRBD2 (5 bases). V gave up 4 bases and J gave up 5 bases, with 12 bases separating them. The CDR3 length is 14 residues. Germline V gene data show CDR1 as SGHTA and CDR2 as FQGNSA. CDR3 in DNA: TGTGCCAGCAGCTCACGTCGGGGAAACAATGAGCAGTTCTTC. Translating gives CASSSRRGNNEQFF.

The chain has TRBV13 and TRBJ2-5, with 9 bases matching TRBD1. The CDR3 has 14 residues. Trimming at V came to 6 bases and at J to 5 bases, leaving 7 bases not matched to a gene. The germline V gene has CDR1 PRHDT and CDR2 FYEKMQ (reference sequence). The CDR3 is CASSSTGGWETQYF. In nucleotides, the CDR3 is TGTGCCAGCAGTAGTACAGGGGGCTGGGAGACCCAGTACTTC.

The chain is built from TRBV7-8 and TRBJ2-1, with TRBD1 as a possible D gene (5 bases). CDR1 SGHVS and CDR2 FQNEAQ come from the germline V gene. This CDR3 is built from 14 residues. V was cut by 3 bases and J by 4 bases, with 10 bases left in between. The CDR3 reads CASSLGQVYNEQFF. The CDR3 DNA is TGTGCCAGCAGCTTGGGGCAGGTTTACAATGAGCAGTTCTTC.

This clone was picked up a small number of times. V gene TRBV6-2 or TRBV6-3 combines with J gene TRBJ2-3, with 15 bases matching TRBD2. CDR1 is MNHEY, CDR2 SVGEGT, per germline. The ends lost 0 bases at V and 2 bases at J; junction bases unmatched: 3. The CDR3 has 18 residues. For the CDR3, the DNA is TGTGCCAGCAGTTACTCGGGGACTAGCGGGAGGCCCACAGATACGCAGTATTTT. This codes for CASSYSGTSGRPTDTQYF.

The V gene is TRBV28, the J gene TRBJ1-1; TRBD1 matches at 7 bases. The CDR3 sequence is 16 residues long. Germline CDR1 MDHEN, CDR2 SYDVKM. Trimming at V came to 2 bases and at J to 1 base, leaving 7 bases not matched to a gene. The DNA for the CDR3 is TGTGCCAGCAGTTTAATAGGGGGCGTCGGGAACACTGAAGCTTTCTTT. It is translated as CASSLIGGVGNTEAFF. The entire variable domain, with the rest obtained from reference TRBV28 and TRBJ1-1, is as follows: DVKVTQSSRYLVKRTGEKVFLECVQDMDHENMFWYRQDPGLGLRLIYFSYDVKMKEKGDIPEGYSVSREKKERFSLILESASTNQTSMYLCASSLIGGVGNTEAFFGQGTRLTVV.

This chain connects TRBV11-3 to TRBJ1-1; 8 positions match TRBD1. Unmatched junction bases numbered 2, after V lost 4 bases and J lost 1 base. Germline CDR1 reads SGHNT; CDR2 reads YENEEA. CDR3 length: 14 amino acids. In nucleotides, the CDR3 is TGTGCCAGCAGCTCAGGGGGCCGGAACACTGAAGCTTTCTTT. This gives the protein CASSSGGRNTEAFF. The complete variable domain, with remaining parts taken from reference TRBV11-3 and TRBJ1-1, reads EAGVVQSPRYKIIEKKQPVAFWCNPISGHNTLYWYLQNLGQGPELLIRYENEEAVDDSQLPKDRFSAERLKGVDSTLKIQPAELGDSAVYLCASSSGGRNTEAFFGQGTRLTVV.

In nucleotides, the CDR3 is TGTGCCAGCAGCCAAGATCTTGTGGACTCCATTACGTACAATGAGCAGTTCTTC. It translates to CASSQDLVDSITYNEQFF. This sequence joins TRBV4-2 and TRBJ2-1, with D tentatively TRBD2 (5 bases). The V end lost 0 bases, the J end lost 4 bases, and 19 bases lay between the germline ends. The CDR3 is 18 residues long. Germline V gives CDR1 LGHNA, CDR2 YNFKEQ.

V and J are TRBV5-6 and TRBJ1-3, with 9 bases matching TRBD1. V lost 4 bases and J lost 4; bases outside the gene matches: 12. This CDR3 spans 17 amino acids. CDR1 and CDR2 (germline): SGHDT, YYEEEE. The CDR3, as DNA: TGTGCCAGCAGCCTGGCATTCGGGACAGGGCCCGGAAACACCATATATTTT. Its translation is CASSLAFGTGPGNTIYF.

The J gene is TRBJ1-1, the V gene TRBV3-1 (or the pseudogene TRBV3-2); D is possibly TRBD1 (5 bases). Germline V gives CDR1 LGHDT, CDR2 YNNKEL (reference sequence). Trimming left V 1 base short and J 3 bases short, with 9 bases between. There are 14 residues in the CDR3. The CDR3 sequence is CASSQGRGDTEAFF. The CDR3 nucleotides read TGTGCCAGCAGCCAAGGGCGGGGGGACACTGAAGCTTTCTTT.

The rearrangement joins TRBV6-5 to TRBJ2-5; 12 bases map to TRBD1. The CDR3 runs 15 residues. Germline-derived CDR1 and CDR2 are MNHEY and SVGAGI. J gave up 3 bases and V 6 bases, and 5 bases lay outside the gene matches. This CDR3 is CASSYGTGGKETQYF. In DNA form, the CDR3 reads TGTGCCAGCAGCTATGGGACAGGGGGCAAAGAGACCCAGTACTTC.

CDR3 coding DNA: TGTGCCAGCAGCCCCGGGACAGAAACAGATACGCAGTATTTT. As protein: CASSPGTETDTQYF. The rearrangement uses TRBV7-9 and TRBJ2-3, with 7 bases identical to TRBD1. The V and J ends lost 5 bases and 3 bases, in that order; junction bases with no gene match: 5. Germline loops: CDR1 SEHNR, CDR2 FQNEAQ (reference sequence). CDR3 length: 14 amino acids.

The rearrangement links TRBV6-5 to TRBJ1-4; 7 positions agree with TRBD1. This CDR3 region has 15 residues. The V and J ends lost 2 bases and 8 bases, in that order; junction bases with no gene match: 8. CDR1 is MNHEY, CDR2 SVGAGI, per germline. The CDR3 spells CASSYRDRVGEKLFF. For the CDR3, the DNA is TGTGCCAGCAGTTACCGAGACAGGGTCGGGGAAAAACTGTTTTTT.

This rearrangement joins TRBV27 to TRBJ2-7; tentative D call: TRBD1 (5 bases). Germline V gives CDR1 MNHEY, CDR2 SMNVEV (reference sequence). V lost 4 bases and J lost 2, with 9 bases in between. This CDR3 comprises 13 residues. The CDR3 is CASSWAGPYEQYF. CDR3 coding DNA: TGTGCCAGCAGTTGGGCAGGGCCCTACGAGCAGTACTTC.

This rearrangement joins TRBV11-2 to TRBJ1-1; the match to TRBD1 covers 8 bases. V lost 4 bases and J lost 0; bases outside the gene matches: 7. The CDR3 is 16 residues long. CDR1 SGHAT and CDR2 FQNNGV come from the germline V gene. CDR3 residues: CASSSAGGLMNTEAFF. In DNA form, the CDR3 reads TGTGCCAGCAGCTCAGCAGGGGGCTTAATGAACACTGAAGCTTTCTTT.

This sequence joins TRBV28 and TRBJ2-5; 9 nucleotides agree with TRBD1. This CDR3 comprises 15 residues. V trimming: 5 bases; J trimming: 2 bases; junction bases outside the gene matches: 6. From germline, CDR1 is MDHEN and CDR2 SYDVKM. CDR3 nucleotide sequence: TGTGCCAGCAGTAGGGACAGGGAAGGTCAAGAGACCCAGTACTTC. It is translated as CASSRDREGQETQYF.

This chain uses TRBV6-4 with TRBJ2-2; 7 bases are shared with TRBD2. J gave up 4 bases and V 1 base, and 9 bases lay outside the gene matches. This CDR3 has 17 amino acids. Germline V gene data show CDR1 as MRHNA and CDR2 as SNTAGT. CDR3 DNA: TGTGCCAGCAGTGACTATGGAGCGGGGAAGGGCACCGGGGAGCTGTTTTTT. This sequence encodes CASSDYGAGKGTGELFF.